This TCR beta chain appears in the sequencing data of a study of cytomegalovirus exposure and HLA in healthy donors. A word on this clone: Its cognate antigen is unknown.

Study conclusions and caveats: There was a cluster of highly shared sequence variants that was likely a sequencing artifact. Reports state that TCR beta sequences accurately predicted most subjects' HLA-A and HLA-B alleles. A reported reduction in N-insertions relative to the approximately 690-donor mean was seen in an Asian-associated ancestry cluster in a later analysis.

PCR primers comprised 60 Vbeta and 13 Jbeta primers. Measured with immunoSEQ multiplex PCR; TCRdb has only the in-frame clones, and not every one. The sample carries some 180,000 clones, about 76% recorded once. V trimming: 5 bases; J trimming: 6 bases; junction bases outside the gene matches: 4. Germline V lookup: CDR1 SGHNT, CDR2 YYREEE (reference sequence). This CDR3 spans 14 amino acids. The origin of this receptor is a woman between 18 and 29 years old in good health and CMV-seropositive. The specimen sequenced was PBMCs. The chain recombines TRBV5-4 with TRBJ1-4; TRBD1 matches 10 bases. The CDR3, as DNA: TGTGCCAGCAGGCCTGGGACAGGGGATGAAAAACTGTTTTTT. It encodes CASRPGTGDEKLFF. The complete variable domain, with remaining parts taken from reference TRBV5-4 and TRBJ1-4, reads ETGVTQSPTHLIKTRGQQVTLRCSSQSGHNTVSWYQQALGQGPQFIFQYYREEENGRGNFPPRFSGLQFPNYSSELNVNALELDDSALYLCASRPGTGDEKLFFGSGTQLSVL.